Detailed here is one TCR beta chain. The antigen remains unidentified. Germline lookup yields CDR1 SGHKS and CDR2 YYEKEE (reference sequence). V was clipped by 2 bases and J by 3 bases; unmatched bases: 8. The CDR3 covers 16 residues. The data stem from a study of blood T cells in healthy people across ages. Overall study findings and caveats: In long-lived donors, naive CD4+ cell counts and diversity exceeded those of aged donors.

Each donor was a healthy Caucasian individual from Russia, aged roughly 6 to 100. Samples had at least 6 million PBMCs isolated from them. Then a second PCR, running roughly 7 to 11 cycles, was carried out with a sample-barcoded 5' primer and a J-beta primer mix. At least 3 million CDR3-containing paired-end reads were obtained per sample. MiXCR, applied by TCRdb to the 5' RACE reads, yields one record per CDR3 protein. The sample includes more than 800,000 distinct CDR3 sequences, roughly 26% of them seen just once. The sequenced material came from blood. The gene calls are TRBV5-5 and TRBJ2-1; 7 bases align to TRBD2. The source is a woman aged 80 or over in good health. The CDR3 loop is CASSLASGKVYNEQFF. Written as DNA, the CDR3 is TGTGCCAGCAGCTTAGCGAGCGGGAAGGTCTACAATGAGCAGTTCTTC. Together with reference TRBV5-5 and TRBJ2-1, the CDR3 gives the full variable domain: DAGVTQSPTHLIKTRGQQVTLRCSPISGHKSVSWYQQVLGQGPQFIFQYYEKEERGRGNFPDRFSARQFPNYSSELNVNALLLGDSALYLCASSLASGKVYNEQFFGPGTRLTVL.